Sequencing of this T cell receptor (gamma chain) was carried out in a study of Vδ1+ human thymocytes. Germline CDR1 is EGSTGY and CDR2 is YDSYTSSV. The CDR3 covers 14 residues. J lost 6 bases, V lost 1 base, and 9 bases had no gene match. The sorted cells were CD3+ Vdelta1+ Vdelta2- thymocytes from alphabeta-depleted thymus. Study conclusions and caveats: TRG sequences recurred across donors, whereas TRD sequences stayed essentially private. Despite high sort purity, about a fifth of thymic T cell receptor delta sequences were Vdelta2. Thymic TRG and TRD repertoires appeared highly polyclonal.

Sequences come from RNA converted to cDNA by reverse transcription. The CDR3 regions were amplified by multiplex PCR from V-gene primers to a constant-region primer. TCRdb re-called the multiplex PCR reads through CATT. The sample consists of tens of thousands of gamma-chain clones, roughly 13% of them appearing once. This clone was observed a few times. What it recognizes is unknown. The TCR sequence derives from a child under two years old who had congenital heart surgery. Input material: Vdelta1+ gamma-delta thymocytes from the thymus. Subset noted: FACS-sorted CD3+ TCRalphabeta- TCRVdelta1+ TCRVdelta2- thymocytes. The genes are TRGV4 and TRGJ1 or TRGJ2. CDR3 nucleotides: TGTGCCACCTGGGATGGACCTAGATTTTATAAGAAACTCTTT. It is translated as CATWDGPRFYKKLF.